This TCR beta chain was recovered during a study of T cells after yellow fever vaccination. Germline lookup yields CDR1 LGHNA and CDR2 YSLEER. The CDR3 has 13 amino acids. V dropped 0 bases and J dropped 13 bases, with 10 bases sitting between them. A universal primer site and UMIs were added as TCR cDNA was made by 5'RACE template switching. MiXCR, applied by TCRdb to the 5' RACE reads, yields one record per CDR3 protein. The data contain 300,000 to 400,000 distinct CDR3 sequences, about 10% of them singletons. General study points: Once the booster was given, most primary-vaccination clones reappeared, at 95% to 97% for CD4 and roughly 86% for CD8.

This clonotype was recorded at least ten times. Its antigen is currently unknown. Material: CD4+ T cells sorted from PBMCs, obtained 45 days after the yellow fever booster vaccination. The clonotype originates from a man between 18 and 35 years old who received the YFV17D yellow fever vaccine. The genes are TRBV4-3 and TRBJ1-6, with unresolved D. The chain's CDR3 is CASSQDPSWPLHF. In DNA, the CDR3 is TGCGCCAGCAGCCAAGATCCGTCCTGGCCCCTCCACTTT.